This is a list of T cell receptor beta chains from one sample in a study of T cells after yellow fever vaccination. TCRdb reprocessed the 5' RACE reads with MiXCR, giving one entry per CDR3 protein. The sample records about 340,000 distinct CDR3 sequences, 4% being singletons. This specimen consisted of PBMCs, obtained 5 days after the yellow fever booster vaccination. The source of these receptors is a man younger than 35 who received the YFV17D yellow fever vaccine. CDR3s include the opening cysteine and the closing phenylalanine or tryptophan. A D gene is named only where the DNA matches it firmly. The size of a clone is reported for some rows only, either as once, few or many, or as a class for expanded clones.

many	TRBV7-2	NA	TRBJ2-1	CASSTRVVPEQFF	TGTGCCAGCAGTACGAGGGTGGTCCCCGAGCAGTTCTTC
many	TRBV6-5	NA	TRBJ1-2	CASSYSNREDYTF	TGTGCCAGCAGTTACTCGAACAGGGAAGACTACACCTTC
many	TRBV18	NA	TRBJ2-3	CASSPAPIRHTQYF	TGTGCCAGCTCACCAGCCCCTATCCGCCATACGCAGTATTTT
NA	TRBV7-2	NA	TRBJ2-5	CASSSYRAKETQYF	TGTGCCAGCAGCTCTTACAGGGCTAAAGAGACCCAGTACTTC
few	TRBV6-5	TRBD1	TRBJ1-5	CASSPDRDGLANQPQHF	TGTGCCAGCAGCCCGGACAGGGATGGGCTAGCCAATCAGCCCCAGCATTTT
few	TRBV19	NA	TRBJ2-3	CASSIAGNTQYF	TGTGCCAGTAGTATCGCGGGGAATACGCAGTATTTT
few	TRBV6-5	NA	TRBJ2-2	CASSYSRQRNTGELFF	TGTGCCAGCAGTTACTCGAGACAGAGAAACACCGGGGAGCTGTTTTTT
NA	TRBV5-1	TRBD1	TRBJ2-7	CASSLGQGELTYEQYF	TGCGCCAGCAGCTTGGGCCAGGGGGAATTAACCTACGAGCAGTACTTC
many	TRBV5-1	NA	TRBJ2-7	CASSLEFGSSYEQYF	TGCGCCAGCAGCTTGGAGTTTGGGAGCTCCTACGAGCAGTACTTC
NA	TRBV19	NA	TRBJ2-1	CASSISDEQFF	TGTGCCAGTAGTATTTCCGATGAGCAGTTCTTC
NA	TRBV5-1	TRBD1	TRBJ1-2	CASSRADRGYNYGYTF	TGCGCCAGCAGCCGGGCGGACAGGGGGTATAACTATGGCTACACCTTC
few	TRBV12-3/TRBV12-4	NA	TRBJ1-5	CASSFDRFSNQPQHF	TGTGCCAGCAGTTTCGACAGGTTTAGCAATCAGCCCCAGCATTTT
many	TRBV4-1	TRBD2	TRBJ2-3	CASSQGGLAVTDTQYF	TGCGCCAGCAGCCAAGGAGGACTAGCGGTCACAGATACGCAGTATTTT
few	TRBV9	NA	TRBJ2-3	CASSVERATDTQYF	TGTGCCAGCAGCGTAGAGAGGGCCACAGATACGCAGTATTTT
few	TRBV20-1	NA	TRBJ2-3	CSARRDSRPNTQYF	TGCAGTGCCAGGCGAGACTCACGGCCGAATACGCAGTATTTT
many	TRBV7-7	NA	TRBJ2-3	CASSLGYTDTQYF	TGTGCTAGCAGCCTGGGGTACACAGATACGCAGTATTTT
many	TRBV11-2	NA	TRBJ2-3	CASSLVRGTFTDTQYF	TGTGCCAGCAGCTTAGTTCGGGGAACATTCACAGATACGCAGTATTTT
few	TRBV11-2	NA	TRBJ1-5	CASSLTAPNQPQHF	TGTGCCAGCAGCTTAACAGCTCCCAATCAGCCCCAGCATTTT
NA	TRBV5-1	NA	TRBJ2-5	CASSTRSEGETQYF	TGCGCCAGCAGCACCCGATCGGAAGGGGAGACCCAGTACTTC
NA	TRBV7-3	NA	TRBJ2-1	CASSLSQSRYNEQFF	TGTGCCAGCAGCTTAAGCCAGTCCCGATACAATGAGCAGTTCTTC
NA	TRBV29-1	NA	TRBJ2-7	CSVVQGSYEQYF	TGCAGCGTTGTACAGGGTTCCTACGAGCAGTACTTC
few	TRBV7-9	NA	TRBJ2-3	CASSQSWDSTDTQYF	TGTGCCAGCAGCCAATCCTGGGACAGCACAGATACGCAGTATTTT
NA	TRBV18	NA	TRBJ1-2	CASSQDRQSFYGYTF	TGTGCCAGCTCGCAGGACAGACAATCCTTCTATGGCTACACCTTC
few	TRBV7-2	NA	TRBJ2-2	CASSQTHTGELFF	TGTGCCAGCAGCCAGACTCACACCGGGGAGCTGTTTTTT
few	TRBV29-1	TRBD2	TRBJ2-1	CSVEGWTSGYNEQFF	TGCAGCGTTGAAGGTTGGACTAGCGGATACAATGAGCAGTTCTTC
many	TRBV29-1	NA	TRBJ2-5	CSVVGQVHETQYF	TGCAGCGTTGTAGGGCAGGTCCACGAGACCCAGTACTTC
NA	TRBV5-6	TRBD1	TRBJ1-4	CASSLAFNRGLKKLIF	TGTGCCAGCAGCTTGGCGTTTAACAGGGGATTGAAAAAACTGATTTTT
many	TRBV5-5	NA	TRBJ2-3	CASSRLVGDTQYF	TGTGCCAGCAGCCGCCTGGTAGGAGATACGCAGTATTTT
few	TRBV5-1	TRBD1	TRBJ2-2	CASRQGPPNTGELFF	TGCGCCAGCCGACAGGGGCCACCCAACACCGGGGAGCTGTTTTTT
NA	TRBV7-9	NA	TRBJ2-7	CASSPYRTGTVKGSYEQYF	TGTGCCAGCAGCCCATATCGGACTGGGACGGTTAAGGGATCCTACGAGCAGTACTTC
NA	TRBV7-3	NA	TRBJ2-7	CASSLNPARIYEQYF	TGTGCCAGCAGCTTAAATCCGGCGCGAATCTACGAGCAGTACTTC
NA	TRBV20-1	NA	TRBJ1-5	CSAREGSGEWNQPQHF	TGCAGTGCTAGAGAGGGCTCCGGGGAATGGAATCAGCCCCAGCATTTT
few	TRBV5-4	TRBD2	TRBJ2-7	CASSPGSLAGGTPDEQYF	TGTGCCAGCAGCCCAGGCTCACTAGCGGGGGGGACCCCCGACGAGCAGTACTTC
NA	TRBV11-2	NA	TRBJ2-1	CASSPRIIPPDYNEQFF	TGTGCCAGCAGCCCACGGATTATCCCCCCCGATTACAATGAGCAGTTCTTC
few	TRBV4-1	NA	TRBJ2-6	CASSQQGIGVGSGANVLTF	TGCGCCAGCAGCCAACAGGGTATCGGCGTGGGGTCTGGGGCCAACGTCCTGACTTTC
few	TRBV6-5	NA	TRBJ1-5	CASTKDWVLEMGVLSNQPQHF	TGTGCCAGCACCAAAGACTGGGTCCTCGAAATGGGGGTACTTAGCAATCAGCCCCAGCATTTT
many	TRBV29-1	TRBD1	TRBJ2-7	CSVGWDRGNEQYF	TGCAGCGTTGGATGGGACAGGGGGAACGAGCAGTACTTC
few	TRBV5-6	NA	TRBJ2-2	CASNSPEANGGELFF	TGTGCCAGCAACTCGCCTGAAGCAAATGGCGGGGAGCTGTTTTTT
NA	TRBV15	NA	TRBJ2-2	CATSRDSTGPNTGELFF	TGTGCCACCAGCAGAGATTCAACAGGGCCGAACACCGGGGAGCTGTTTTTT
many	TRBV5-4	NA	TRBJ2-1	CASSLEGDLMSQEQFF	TGTGCCAGCAGCTTGGAAGGGGACCTTATGAGCCAGGAGCAGTTCTTC
many	TRBV7-2	NA	TRBJ2-7	CASSFRRPGAYEQYF	TGTGCCAGCAGCTTTCGTCGGCCAGGGGCGTACGAGCAGTACTTC
NA	TRBV6-2/TRBV6-3	TRBD1	TRBJ1-5	CASSYPGQGYQPQHF	TGTGCCAGCAGTTACCCGGGACAGGGTTATCAGCCCCAGCATTTT